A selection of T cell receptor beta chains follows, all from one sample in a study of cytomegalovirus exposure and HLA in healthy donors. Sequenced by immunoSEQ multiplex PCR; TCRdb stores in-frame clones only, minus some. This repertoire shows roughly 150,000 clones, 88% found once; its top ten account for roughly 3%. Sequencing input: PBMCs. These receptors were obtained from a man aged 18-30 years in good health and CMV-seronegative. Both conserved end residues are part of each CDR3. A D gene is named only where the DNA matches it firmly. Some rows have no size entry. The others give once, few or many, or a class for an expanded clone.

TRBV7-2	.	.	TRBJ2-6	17	CASSLVASVSGANVLTF	TGTGCCAGCAGCTTAGTTGCATCGGTTTCTGGGGCCAACGTCCTGACTTTC
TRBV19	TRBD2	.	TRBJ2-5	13	CASTWRGGETQYF	TGTGCCAGTACCTGGCGGGGGGGAGAGACCCAGTACTTC
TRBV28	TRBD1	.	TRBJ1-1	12	CASRYRGTEAFF	TGTGCCAGCAGATACAGGGGAACTGAAGCTTTCTTT
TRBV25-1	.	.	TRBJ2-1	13	CASSGFRRDEQFF	TGTGCCAGCTCGGGGTTTAGGAGGGATGAGCAGTTCTTC
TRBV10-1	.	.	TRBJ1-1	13	CASSELRNTEAFF	TGCGCCAGCAGTGAGCTGAGGAACACTGAAGCTTTCTTT
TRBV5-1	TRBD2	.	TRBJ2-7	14	CASSGSGSSYEQYF	TGCGCCAGCAGCGGTAGCGGGAGTTCCTACGAGCAGTACTTC
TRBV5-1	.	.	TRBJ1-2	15	CASSLSGSRNYGYTF	TGCGCCAGCAGCTTGAGCGGCAGCAGAAACTATGGCTACACCTTC
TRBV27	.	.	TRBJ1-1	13	CASGLQGGTEAFF	TGTGCCAGCGGCTTACAGGGTGGCACTGAAGCTTTCTTT
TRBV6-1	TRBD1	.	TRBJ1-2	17	CASSVTGQGRVSYGYTF	TGTGCCAGCAGTGTAACGGGACAGGGGAGGGTAAGCTATGGCTACACCTTC
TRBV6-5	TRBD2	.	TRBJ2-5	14	CASSSIGLEETQYF	TGTGCCAGCAGCTCGATTGGACTAGAGGAGACCCAGTACTTC
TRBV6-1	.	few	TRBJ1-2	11	CASTRYYGYTF	TGTGCCAGCACACGGTACTATGGCTACACCTTC
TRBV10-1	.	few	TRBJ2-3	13	CASSGSAVDTQYF	TGCGCCAGCAGTGGTTCAGCGGTCGATACGCAGTATTTT
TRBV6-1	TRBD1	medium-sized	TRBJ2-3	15	CASSEGTGGADTQYF	TGTGCCAGCAGTGAAGGGACAGGGGGCGCAGATACGCAGTATTTT
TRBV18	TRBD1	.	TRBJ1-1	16	CASSPPTGDLNTEAFF	TGTGCCAGCTCACCACCAACAGGGGACCTGAACACTGAAGCTTTCTTT
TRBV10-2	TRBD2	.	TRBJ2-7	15	CASSEEGLASYEQYF	TGCGCCAGCAGTGAAGAAGGACTAGCGTCCTACGAGCAGTACTTC
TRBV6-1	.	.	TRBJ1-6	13	CASSGGLGSPLHF	TGTGCCAGCAGTGGAGGGTTAGGGTCACCCCTCCACTTT
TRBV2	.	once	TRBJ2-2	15	CASSEQGPNTGELFF	TGTGCCAGCAGTGAGCAGGGGCCGAACACCGGGGAGCTGTTTTTT
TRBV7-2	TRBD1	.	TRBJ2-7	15	CASSGRDRGSHEQYF	TGTGCCAGCAGCGGCCGGGACAGGGGTTCCCACGAGCAGTACTTC
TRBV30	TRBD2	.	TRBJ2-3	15	CAWAGAGGPTDTQYF	TGTGCCTGGGCGGGCGCGGGGGGGCCCACAGATACGCAGTATTTT
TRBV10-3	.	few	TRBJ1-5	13	CATTDRSNQPQHF	TGTGCCACCACCGACAGGAGCAATCAGCCCCAGCATTTT
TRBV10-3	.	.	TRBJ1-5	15	CAISESGRVDQPQHF	TGTGCCATCAGTGAGTCTGGCAGGGTGGACCAGCCCCAGCATTTT
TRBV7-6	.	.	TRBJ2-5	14	CASSFGGRQETQYF	TGTGCCAGCAGCTTTGGAGGGCGCCAAGAGACCCAGTACTTC
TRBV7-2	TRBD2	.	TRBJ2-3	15	CASSSLAGAGDTQYF	TGTGCCAGCAGCTCGCTAGCGGGGGCGGGGGATACGCAGTATTTT
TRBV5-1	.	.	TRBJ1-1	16	CASSSTVDSMNTEAFF	TGCGCCAGCAGCTCTACCGTTGACAGCATGAACACTGAAGCTTTCTTT
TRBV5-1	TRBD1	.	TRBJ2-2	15	CASSLGDRDPGELFF	TGCGCCAGCAGCTTAGGGGACAGGGACCCCGGGGAGCTGTTTTTT
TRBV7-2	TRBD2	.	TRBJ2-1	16	CASSSRTSILNNEQFF	TGTGCCAGCAGCTCTCGGACTAGCATACTCAACAATGAGCAGTTCTTC
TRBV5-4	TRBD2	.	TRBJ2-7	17	CASSGGLVGLVSSEQYF	TGTGCCAGCAGTGGGGGGTTAGTGGGACTAGTTTCCTCCGAGCAGTACTTC
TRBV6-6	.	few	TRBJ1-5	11	CASSSGRPQHF	TGTGCCAGCAGTTCCGGGAGGCCCCAGCATTTT
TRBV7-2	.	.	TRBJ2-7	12	CASSSTSSEQYF	TGTGCCAGCAGCTCGACTAGTTCCGAGCAGTACTTC
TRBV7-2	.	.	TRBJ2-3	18	CASSLAVFGAPGTDTQYF	TGTGCCAGCAGCTTAGCTGTTTTTGGGGCTCCCGGCACAGATACGCAGTATTTT
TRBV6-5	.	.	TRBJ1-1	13	CASSYGRGGEAFF	TGTGCCAGCAGTTACGGCAGGGGTGGTGAAGCTTTCTTT
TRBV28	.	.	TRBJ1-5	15	CASSLRIRGSQPQHF	TGTGCCAGCAGTTTAAGGATAAGAGGTTCTCAGCCCCAGCATTTT
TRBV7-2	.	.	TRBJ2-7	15	CASSLSQHSSYEQYF	TGTGCCAGCAGCTTATCACAGCACTCCTCCTACGAGCAGTACTTC
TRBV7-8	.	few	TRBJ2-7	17	CASSYPKTGLSSYEQYF	TGTGCCAGCAGCTATCCCAAAACAGGGCTAAGCTCCTACGAGCAGTACTTC
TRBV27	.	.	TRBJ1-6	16	CASSLSASPVNSPLHF	TGTGCCAGCAGTTTATCGGCCAGTCCCGTTAATTCACCCCTCCACTTT
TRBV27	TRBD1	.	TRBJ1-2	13	CASSSGTVNGYTF	TGTGCCAGCAGCTCCGGGACAGTCAATGGCTACACCTTC
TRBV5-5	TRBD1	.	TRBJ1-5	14	CASSVGQANQPQHF	TGTGCCAGCAGCGTGGGACAGGCCAATCAGCCCCAGCATTTT
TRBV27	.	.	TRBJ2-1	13	CASSLARLNEQFF	TGTGCCAGCAGTTTAGCCAGACTCAATGAGCAGTTCTTC
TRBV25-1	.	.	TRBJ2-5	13	CASSGPGIQTQYF	TGTGCCAGCAGCGGACCGGGAATCCAGACCCAGTACTTC
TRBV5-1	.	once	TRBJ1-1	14	CASSEGGTYTEAFF	TGCGCCAGCAGCGAGGGGGGGACCTACACTGAAGCTTTCTTT